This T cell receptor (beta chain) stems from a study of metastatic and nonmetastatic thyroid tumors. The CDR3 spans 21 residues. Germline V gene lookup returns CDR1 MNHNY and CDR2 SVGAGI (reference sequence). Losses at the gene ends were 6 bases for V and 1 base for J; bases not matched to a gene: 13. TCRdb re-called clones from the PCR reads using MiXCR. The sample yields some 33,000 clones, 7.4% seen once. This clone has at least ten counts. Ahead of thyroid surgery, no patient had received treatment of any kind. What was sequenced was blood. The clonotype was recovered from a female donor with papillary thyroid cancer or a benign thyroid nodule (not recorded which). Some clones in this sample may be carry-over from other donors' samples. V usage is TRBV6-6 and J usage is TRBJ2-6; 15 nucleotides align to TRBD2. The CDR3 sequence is CASRPGLAGGPKWSGANVLTF. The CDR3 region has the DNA TGTGCCAGCAGACCCGGACTAGCGGGAGGGCCCAAGTGGTCTGGGGCCAACGTCCTGACTTTC.